The rows below give T cell receptor beta chains drawn from one sample of a study of early T cells in non-severe SARS-CoV-2 infection. TCRdb redid the calling of the 5' RACE reads with MiXCR, one entry per CDR3 protein. Of over 80,000 distinct CDR3 sequences in the sample, approximately 12% were seen once. The sample was whole blood, taken at baseline. The receptors here all came from an adult who was a healthcare worker with PCR-confirmed SARS-CoV-2 infection or an uninfected control (not recorded which). The CDR3 runs from the conserved cysteine through the conserved F or W. A D gene is named only where the DNA matches it firmly. Expanded clones get a size class; other rows say once, few or many, or leave the size out.

clone_size: few; d_call: TRBD1; j_call: TRBJ2-7; v_call: TRBV5-1; cdr3_length: 14; cdr3_aa: CASSLGTGRNEQYF; cdr3_nt: TGCGCCAGCAGCTTAGGGACAGGGAGGAACGAGCAGTACTTC
clone_size: few; d_call: TRBD2; j_call: TRBJ2-7; v_call: TRBV4-1; cdr3_length: 16; cdr3_aa: CASSPPSRGGYVEQYF; cdr3_nt: TGCGCCAGCAGCCCTCCCTCTCGCGGGGGGTATGTCGAGCAGTACTTC
clone_size: few; d_call: -; j_call: TRBJ1-1; v_call: TRBV12-5; cdr3_length: 13; cdr3_aa: CASLRLGGTEAFF; cdr3_nt: TGTGCTAGCCTACGTCTCGGAGGGACTGAAGCTTTCTTT
clone_size: many; d_call: TRBD2; j_call: TRBJ2-5; v_call: TRBV11-2; cdr3_length: 16; cdr3_aa: CASSLGTSGVQETQYF; cdr3_nt: TGTGCCAGCAGCCTTGGGACTAGCGGAGTACAAGAGACCCAGTACTTC
clone_size: many; d_call: -; j_call: TRBJ2-1; v_call: TRBV9; cdr3_length: 15; cdr3_aa: CASSARDNAYNEQFF; cdr3_nt: TGTGCCAGCAGCGCCCGTGATAACGCCTACAATGAGCAGTTCTTC
clone_size: few; d_call: -; j_call: TRBJ2-1; v_call: TRBV7-6; cdr3_length: 16; cdr3_aa: CASSSIPGTPQHEQFF; cdr3_nt: TGTGCCAGCAGCTCCATCCCCGGGACTCCCCAGCATGAGCAGTTCTTC
clone_size: -; d_call: -; j_call: TRBJ2-1; v_call: TRBV7-9; cdr3_length: 15; cdr3_aa: CASSFGRGRVNEQFF; cdr3_nt: TGTGCCAGCAGCTTCGGCCGTGGACGTGTTAATGAGCAGTTCTTC
clone_size: -; d_call: -; j_call: TRBJ2-3; v_call: TRBV6-5; cdr3_length: 16; cdr3_aa: CASSYGSRPATDTQYF; cdr3_nt: TGTGCCAGCAGTTATGGCTCCCGACCCGCCACAGATACGCAGTATTTT
clone_size: -; d_call: -; j_call: TRBJ1-5; v_call: TRBV5-1; cdr3_length: 15; cdr3_aa: CASRRSGEANQPQHF; cdr3_nt: TGCGCCAGCAGACGCTCAGGGGAGGCCAATCAGCCCCAGCATTTT
clone_size: few; d_call: TRBD2; j_call: TRBJ2-7; v_call: TRBV7-8; cdr3_length: 16; cdr3_aa: CASSPLAGGPMEEQYF; cdr3_nt: TGTGCCAGCAGCCCTCTAGCGGGAGGCCCCATGGAAGAGCAGTACTTC
clone_size: -; d_call: -; j_call: TRBJ2-6; v_call: TRBV28; cdr3_length: 15; cdr3_aa: CASSSGNSGANVLTF; cdr3_nt: TGTGCCAGCAGTTCTGGGAACTCTGGGGCCAACGTCCTGACTTTC
clone_size: -; d_call: TRBD2; j_call: TRBJ2-7; v_call: TRBV28; cdr3_length: 16; cdr3_aa: CASSAPTSGRAYEQYF; cdr3_nt: TGTGCCAGCAGTGCCCCTACTAGCGGGAGAGCCTACGAGCAGTACTTC
clone_size: few; d_call: -; j_call: TRBJ1-2; v_call: TRBV6-5; cdr3_length: 13; cdr3_aa: CASSYRQAYGYTF; cdr3_nt: TGTGCCAGCAGTTACCGACAGGCCTATGGCTACACCTTC
clone_size: many; d_call: -; j_call: TRBJ2-3; v_call: TRBV7-3; cdr3_length: 15; cdr3_aa: CASSRAGGLTDTQYF; cdr3_nt: TGTGCCAGCAGCCGTGCTGGCGGTCTCACAGATACGCAGTATTTT
clone_size: -; d_call: -; j_call: TRBJ2-1; v_call: TRBV5-1; cdr3_length: 13; cdr3_aa: CASSLDQVSAQFF; cdr3_nt: TGCGCCAGCAGCTTGGATCAGGTTAGCGCTCAGTTCTTC
clone_size: many; d_call: TRBD1; j_call: TRBJ2-7; v_call: TRBV7-9; cdr3_length: 14; cdr3_aa: CASSTTGAAYEQYF; cdr3_nt: TGTGCCAGCAGTACTACAGGGGCCGCCTACGAGCAGTACTTC
clone_size: -; d_call: -; j_call: TRBJ1-5; v_call: TRBV16; cdr3_length: 13; cdr3_aa: CASSRDLNQPQHF; cdr3_nt: TGTGCCAGCAGCCGGGACCTCAATCAGCCCCAGCATTTT
clone_size: -; d_call: -; j_call: TRBJ2-3; v_call: TRBV10-3; cdr3_length: 16; cdr3_aa: CAISEGRGLSTDTQYF; cdr3_nt: TGTGCCATCAGTGAAGGGCGGGGCCTGAGCACAGATACGCAGTATTTT
clone_size: few; d_call: TRBD2; j_call: TRBJ2-5; v_call: TRBV11-2; cdr3_length: 16; cdr3_aa: CASSPGLAGVKETQYF; cdr3_nt: TGTGCCAGCAGCCCGGGACTAGCGGGGGTGAAGGAGACCCAGTACTTC
clone_size: many; d_call: -; j_call: TRBJ1-5; v_call: TRBV27; cdr3_length: 14; cdr3_aa: CASSLFYSNQPQHF; cdr3_nt: TGTGCCAGCAGTTTATTCTATAGCAATCAGCCCCAGCATTTT
clone_size: -; d_call: -; j_call: TRBJ1-1; v_call: TRBV5-4; cdr3_length: 15; cdr3_aa: CASSLTGTGDTEAFF; cdr3_nt: TGTGCCAGCAGCTTGACCGGGACCGGGGACACTGAAGCTTTCTTT
clone_size: -; d_call: -; j_call: TRBJ2-7; v_call: TRBV29-1; cdr3_length: 10; cdr3_aa: CSVKEYEQYF; cdr3_nt: TGCAGCGTAAAAGAATACGAGCAGTACTTC
clone_size: many; d_call: -; j_call: TRBJ2-1; v_call: TRBV9; cdr3_length: 15; cdr3_aa: CASSVRPGRDNEQFF; cdr3_nt: TGTGCCAGCAGCGTACGTCCCGGGAGAGACAATGAGCAGTTCTTC
clone_size: few; d_call: TRBD2; j_call: TRBJ2-1; v_call: TRBV20-1; cdr3_length: 14; cdr3_aa: CSARGLARYNEQFF; cdr3_nt: TGCAGTGCTAGAGGACTAGCGAGGTACAATGAGCAGTTCTTC
clone_size: many; d_call: -; j_call: TRBJ1-6; v_call: TRBV4-1; cdr3_length: 15; cdr3_aa: CASSQERTNNSPLHF; cdr3_nt: TGCGCCAGCAGCCAAGAGAGGACAAATAATTCACCCCTCCACTTT
clone_size: few; d_call: TRBD1; j_call: TRBJ1-1; v_call: TRBV5-1; cdr3_length: 15; cdr3_aa: CASSPDRPWNTEAFF; cdr3_nt: TGCGCCAGCAGCCCGGACAGGCCCTGGAACACTGAAGCTTTCTTT
clone_size: -; d_call: -; j_call: TRBJ1-1; v_call: TRBV11-2; cdr3_length: 14; cdr3_aa: CASSLPPGARGAFF; cdr3_nt: TGTGCCAGCAGCTTACCCCCGGGAGCGAGGGGAGCTTTCTTT
clone_size: -; d_call: -; j_call: TRBJ2-2; v_call: TRBV11-2; cdr3_length: 15; cdr3_aa: CASSLRQGLTGELFF; cdr3_nt: TGTGCCAGCAGCTTAAGGCAGGGGCTGACCGGGGAGCTGTTTTTT
clone_size: few; d_call: TRBD2; j_call: TRBJ2-7; v_call: TRBV9; cdr3_length: 16; cdr3_aa: CASSVDLAGGRNEQYF; cdr3_nt: TGTGCCAGCAGCGTAGATCTTGCGGGAGGGAGAAACGAGCAGTACTTC
clone_size: -; d_call: TRBD1; j_call: TRBJ1-1; v_call: TRBV11-2; cdr3_length: 15; cdr3_aa: CANSPVDRGNTEAFF; cdr3_nt: TGTGCCAACAGCCCGGTGGACAGGGGGAACACTGAAGCTTTCTTT
clone_size: -; d_call: -; j_call: TRBJ1-3; v_call: TRBV9; cdr3_length: 17; cdr3_aa: CASSEPRDGYSGNTIYF; cdr3_nt: TGTGCCAGCAGCGAACCCCGGGACGGCTACTCTGGAAACACCATATATTTT
clone_size: -; d_call: -; j_call: TRBJ2-1; v_call: TRBV11-3; cdr3_length: 14; cdr3_aa: CASSLAQAFNEQFF; cdr3_nt: TGTGCCAGCAGCTTAGCACAGGCTTTCAATGAGCAGTTCTTC
clone_size: -; d_call: -; j_call: TRBJ1-4; v_call: TRBV29-1; cdr3_length: 12; cdr3_aa: CSVDVGIEKLFF; cdr3_nt: TGCAGCGTTGACGTCGGAATTGAAAAACTGTTTTTT
clone_size: -; d_call: -; j_call: TRBJ2-3; v_call: TRBV20-1; cdr3_length: 15; cdr3_aa: CSARTSHGGTDTQYF; cdr3_nt: TGCAGTGCACGGACCTCTCACGGGGGCACAGATACGCAGTATTTT
clone_size: few; d_call: -; j_call: TRBJ2-5; v_call: TRBV5-4; cdr3_length: 13; cdr3_aa: CASSFLELKTQYF; cdr3_nt: TGTGCCAGCAGCTTCCTAGAGTTAAAGACCCAGTACTTC
clone_size: few; d_call: -; j_call: TRBJ2-7; v_call: TRBV11-2; cdr3_length: 11; cdr3_aa: CASSSDYEQYF; cdr3_nt: TGTGCCAGCAGCTCCGACTACGAGCAGTACTTC
clone_size: few; d_call: -; j_call: TRBJ2-7; v_call: TRBV5-1; cdr3_length: 14; cdr3_aa: CASSSKGSTYEQYF; cdr3_nt: TGCGCCAGCAGTTCTAAGGGGTCGACCTACGAGCAGTACTTC
clone_size: few; d_call: -; j_call: TRBJ1-1; v_call: TRBV14; cdr3_length: 13; cdr3_aa: CASSQDTNTEAFF; cdr3_nt: TGTGCCAGCAGCCAAGATACCAACACTGAAGCTTTCTTT
clone_size: few; d_call: -; j_call: TRBJ2-2; v_call: TRBV7-6; cdr3_length: 16; cdr3_aa: CASSLRPSRDTGELFF; cdr3_nt: TGTGCCAGCAGCTTAAGGCCTTCGAGGGACACCGGGGAGCTGTTTTTT
clone_size: many; d_call: -; j_call: TRBJ2-2; v_call: TRBV3-1; cdr3_length: 15; cdr3_aa: CASSHSLGNTGELFF; cdr3_nt: TGTGCCAGCAGCCATAGTCTCGGGAACACCGGGGAGCTGTTTTTT
clone_size: few; d_call: -; j_call: TRBJ1-5; v_call: TRBV20-1; cdr3_length: 12; cdr3_aa: CSADRLGTSQHF; cdr3_nt: TGCAGTGCTGACCGACTAGGGACATCCCAGCATTTT
clone_size: many; d_call: TRBD1; j_call: TRBJ2-7; v_call: TRBV29-1; cdr3_length: 14; cdr3_aa: CSVVGQGNSYEQYF; cdr3_nt: TGCAGCGTTGTCGGACAGGGGAATAGCTACGAGCAGTACTTC
clone_size: many; d_call: TRBD1; j_call: TRBJ1-1; v_call: TRBV7-3; cdr3_length: 13; cdr3_aa: CASSEWTGAEAFF; cdr3_nt: TGTGCCAGCAGCGAGTGGACAGGCGCTGAAGCTTTCTTT
clone_size: -; d_call: -; j_call: TRBJ1-2; v_call: TRBV30; cdr3_length: 11; cdr3_aa: CGDWGPGGYTF; cdr3_nt: TGTGGGGATTGGGGGCCCGGTGGCTACACCTTC
clone_size: many; d_call: -; j_call: TRBJ2-2; v_call: TRBV21-1; cdr3_length: 16; cdr3_aa: CASSPPGQGSTGELFF; cdr3_nt: TGTGCCAGCAGCCCCCCCGGACAGGGATCAACCGGGGAGCTGTTTTTT
clone_size: many; d_call: TRBD2; j_call: TRBJ2-3; v_call: TRBV6-2/TRBV6-3; cdr3_length: 16; cdr3_aa: CASSYSSGAALDTQYF; cdr3_nt: TGTGCCAGCAGTTACTCGAGCGGGGCCGCTCTAGATACGCAGTATTTT
clone_size: -; d_call: TRBD2; j_call: TRBJ2-5; v_call: TRBV2; cdr3_length: 15; cdr3_aa: CASSVTGTREETQYF; cdr3_nt: TGTGCCAGCAGTGTCACCGGGACTAGGGAAGAGACCCAGTACTTC
clone_size: few; d_call: -; j_call: TRBJ1-1; v_call: TRBV29-1; cdr3_length: 12; cdr3_aa: CSVQAGNTEAFF; cdr3_nt: TGCAGCGTTCAGGCCGGGAACACTGAAGCTTTCTTT
clone_size: -; d_call: TRBD2; j_call: TRBJ2-3; v_call: TRBV11-2; cdr3_length: 18; cdr3_aa: CASSEGVGLADGADTQYF; cdr3_nt: TGTGCCAGCAGCGAGGGTGTAGGACTAGCCGACGGAGCAGATACGCAGTATTTT
clone_size: -; d_call: -; j_call: TRBJ2-3; v_call: TRBV6-5; cdr3_length: 14; cdr3_aa: CASSYTLAADTQYF; cdr3_nt: TGTGCCAGCAGTTACACCCTAGCAGCAGATACGCAGTATTTT
clone_size: few; d_call: -; j_call: TRBJ2-1; v_call: TRBV7-9; cdr3_length: 16; cdr3_aa: CASSFMLWYSHNEQFF; cdr3_nt: TGTGCCAGCAGCTTTATGCTTTGGTACAGCCACAATGAGCAGTTCTTC
clone_size: -; d_call: TRBD2; j_call: TRBJ2-7; v_call: TRBV30; cdr3_length: 16; cdr3_aa: CAWSVATSGGAREQYF; cdr3_nt: TGTGCCTGGAGTGTAGCTACTAGCGGGGGGGCACGGGAGCAGTACTTC
clone_size: few; d_call: -; j_call: TRBJ2-2; v_call: TRBV6-5; cdr3_length: 16; cdr3_aa: CASSYSRAGETGELFF; cdr3_nt: TGTGCCAGCAGTTACTCGAGGGCAGGGGAGACCGGGGAGCTGTTTTTT
clone_size: -; d_call: -; j_call: TRBJ1-2; v_call: TRBV4-2; cdr3_length: 15; cdr3_aa: CASSTTGALSYGYTF; cdr3_nt: TGTGCCAGCAGCACAACGGGGGCGCTTAGCTATGGCTACACCTTC
clone_size: -; d_call: TRBD1; j_call: TRBJ2-7; v_call: TRBV20-1; cdr3_length: 15; cdr3_aa: CSARDQQGLPYEQYF; cdr3_nt: TGCAGTGCTAGAGATCAACAGGGGTTACCCTACGAGCAGTACTTC
clone_size: few; d_call: -; j_call: TRBJ1-6; v_call: TRBV29-1; cdr3_length: 13; cdr3_aa: CSVAETANSPLHF; cdr3_nt: TGCAGCGTTGCGGAGACAGCTAATTCACCCCTCCACTTT
clone_size: few; d_call: TRBD2; j_call: TRBJ2-1; v_call: TRBV7-9; cdr3_length: 17; cdr3_aa: CASSPWVAGGVYNEQFF; cdr3_nt: TGTGCCAGCAGCCCTTGGGTAGCGGGAGGCGTCTACAATGAGCAGTTCTTC
clone_size: many; d_call: -; j_call: TRBJ1-6; v_call: TRBV27; cdr3_length: 12; cdr3_aa: CASSFRDSPLHF; cdr3_nt: TGTGCCAGCAGTTTTAGAGATTCACCCCTCCACTTT
clone_size: many; d_call: -; j_call: TRBJ2-7; v_call: TRBV7-7; cdr3_length: 14; cdr3_aa: CASSPQDASYEQYF; cdr3_nt: TGTGCTAGCAGCCCGCAGGACGCCTCCTACGAGCAGTACTTC